The 2 T cell receptor beta chains in this list originate from one sample, sequenced in a study of blood T cells in healthy people across ages. The authors ran a second PCR of about 7 to 11 cycles using a sample-barcoded 5' primer and a J-beta primer mix. A single record per CDR3 protein comes from TCRdb applying MiXCR to the 5' RACE reads. The sample has 750,000 to 950,000 distinct CDR3 sequences, 25% to 35% seen once. This sample also appeared in a second study, on T cells of mothers and their children.

Specimen: blood. The receptors were sampled from a woman aged 40 to 55 in good health.

This clonotype occurred many times. This sequence joins TRBV5-4 and TRBJ1-1; D gene ambiguous. There are 13 residues in the CDR3. Germline V gene lookup returns CDR1 SGHNT and CDR2 YYREEE (reference sequence). Trimming removed 2 bases from V and 0 bases from J, with 5 bases in between. CDR3 loop: CASSLLMNTEAFF. CDR3 DNA: TGTGCCAGCAGCTTACTTATGAACACTGAAGCTTTCTTT.

At least ten counts were recorded for this clonotype. This chain uses TRBV28 with TRBJ2-1; TRBD2 agrees at 11 bases. The CDR3 is 13 residues long. The ends lost 9 bases at V and 5 bases at J; junction bases unmatched: 3. The germline gives CDR1 MDHEN, CDR2 SYDVKM. The CDR3 bases are TGTGCCAGTTCTAGCGGGGGGCACAATGAGCAGTTCTTC. It encodes CASSSGGHNEQFF. Filled out from reference TRBV28 and TRBJ2-1, the complete variable domain reads DVKVTQSSRYLVKRTGEKVFLECVQDMDHENMFWYRQDPGLGLRLIYFSYDVKMKEKGDIPEGYSVSREKKERFSLILESASTNQTSMYLCASSSGGHNEQFFGPGTRLTVL.